The 5 T cell receptor beta chains in this list originate from one sample, sequenced in a study of shared clonotypes between healthy human individuals (dated by TCRdb to the early 2020s). Library preparation used the immunoSEQ multiplex PCR assay. TCRdb holds this immuneACCESS table with in-frame rearrangements only. Some clones are missing; in checked studies, unresolved V genes explain under half, and the rest has no known cause. The sample data list more than 2 million clones, and 95% of these were observed just once. Clones ranked in the top ten supply less than 0.15% of the sample. The sequenced sample consisted of naive CD4+ T cells sorted from blood. Read against the paper, the sample's cell subset or site label means: CD45RA+ positively selected. The receptors come from a man in his late teens or twenties in good health.

The rearrangement uses TRBV6-5 and TRBJ1-6; perhaps TRBD1 as D (5 bases). This CDR3 comprises 15 residues. Trimming stripped 5 bases from V and 7 bases from J, with 15 bases between. Per the germline V gene, CDR1 is MNHEY and CDR2 is SVGAGI. CDR3 coding DNA: TGTGCCAGCAGTCTGGGGGGGATGGAAAATTCACCCCTCCACTTT. Encoded protein: CASSLGGMENSPLHF.

The chain combines TRBV30 with TRBJ2-7, with 9 bases matching TRBD1. Germline V gene data show CDR1 as GTSNPN and CDR2 as SVGIG (reference sequence). The CDR3 has 13 amino acids. The ends lost 3 bases at V and 3 bases at J; junction bases unmatched: 3. The CDR3 is CAWRYRGLYEQYF. The CDR3 coding sequence is TGTGCCTGGAGATACAGGGGGCTCTACGAGCAGTACTTC.

V is TRBV2 and J is TRBJ1-5, with D maybe TRBD1 (6 bases). This CDR3 contains 14 residues. Germline V gene data show CDR1 as SNHLY and CDR2 as FYNNEI. Trimming stripped 9 bases from V and 5 bases from J, with 17 bases between. CDR3 loop: CASRQVQGDQPQHF. CDR3 nucleotides: TGTGCCAGTAGACAGGTACAGGGTGATCAGCCCCAGCATTTT.

The chain carries TRBV7-2 and TRBJ1-1, with unresolved D. Looked up from germline, CDR1 is SGHTA and CDR2 is FQGNSA. V gave up 4 bases and J gave up 0 bases, with 9 bases separating them. CDR3 size: 14 residues. CDR3 in DNA: TGTGCCAGCAGCTCCAGGCAAATGAACACTGAAGCTTTCTTT. It translates to CASSSRQMNTEAFF.

This chain connects TRBV4-3 to TRBJ1-4; D might be TRBD1 (6 bases). The CDR3 sequence is 16 residues long. V was trimmed by 0 bases and J by 5 bases, leaving 13 bases between them. Germline CDR1 and CDR2: LGHNA and YSLEER. This CDR3 reads CASSQDWGQTNEKLFF. DNA for the CDR3: TGCGCCAGCAGCCAAGATTGGGGGCAGACGAATGAAAAACTGTTTTTT.